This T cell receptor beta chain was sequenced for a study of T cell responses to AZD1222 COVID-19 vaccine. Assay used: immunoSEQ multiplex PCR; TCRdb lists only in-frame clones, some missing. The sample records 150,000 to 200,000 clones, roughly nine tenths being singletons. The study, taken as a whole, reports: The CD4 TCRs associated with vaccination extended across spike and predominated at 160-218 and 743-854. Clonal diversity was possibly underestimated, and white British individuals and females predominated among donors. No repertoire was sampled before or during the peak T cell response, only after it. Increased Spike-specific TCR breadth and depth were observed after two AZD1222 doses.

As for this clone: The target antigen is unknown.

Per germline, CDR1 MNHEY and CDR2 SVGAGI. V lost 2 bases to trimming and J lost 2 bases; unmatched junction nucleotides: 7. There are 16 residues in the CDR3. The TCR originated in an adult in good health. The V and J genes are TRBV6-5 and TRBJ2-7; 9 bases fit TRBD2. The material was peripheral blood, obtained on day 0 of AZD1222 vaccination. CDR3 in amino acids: CASSYAGLALPYEQYF. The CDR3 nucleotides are TGTGCCAGCAGTTACGCGGGACTAGCTCTTCCCTACGAGCAGTACTTC.